These 4 T cell receptor beta chains share one sample of origin, sequenced in a study of T cells in Graves' hyperthyroidism and ophthalmopathy. Amplified TCR beta CDR3 regions derived from RNA transcripts. The HTBI primer set served for first-round RT-PCR of the TCR CDR3. TCRdb reprocessed the multiplex PCR reads via MiXCR and lists one record per CDR3 protein. The sample records 250,000 or so distinct CDR3 sequences, around 17% being singletons. What was sequenced was blood. The receptors originated from a woman younger than 30 with Graves' ophthalmopathy.

Comments on this clonotype: Being one base from a much bigger clone, this may be a read error. The chain uses TRBV19 and TRBJ2-1, with 8 bases lining up with TRBD2. This CDR3 contains 15 residues. Germline CDR1 is LNHDA and CDR2 is SQIVND (reference sequence). CDR3 DNA sequence: TGTGCCAGTAGTATGAGCGGGAGCTCCCACAATGAGCAGTTCTTC. It translates to CASSMSGSSHNEQFF.

Ten or more counts support this clonotype. The chain combines TRBV2 with TRBJ1-5; 9 bases fit TRBD1. V was clipped by 6 bases and J by 1 base; unmatched bases: 7. The CDR3 extends over 16 amino acids. Germline V gene data show CDR1 as SNHLY and CDR2 as FYNNEI. The CDR3 protein is CASRRGQGGSNQPQHF. The CDR3 region has the DNA TGTGCCAGCAGGAGGGGACAGGGAGGAAGCAATCAGCCCCAGCATTTT.

This clonotype appeared many times. CDR3 loop: CASSLNPLDGDNSGANVLTF. The CDR3 bases are TGCGCCAGCAGCTTGAATCCCTTGGACGGAGATAATTCTGGGGCCAACGTCCTGACTTTC. V is TRBV5-1 and J is TRBJ2-6, with D unresolved. V was trimmed by 1 base and J by 1 base, leaving 21 bases between them. The V gene's germline CDR1 is SGHRS and CDR2 YFSETQ. CDR3 size: 20 residues.

This clonotype was seen many times. The chain employs TRBV29-1 and TRBJ2-2; D remains unclear. Trimming left V 4 bases short and J 6 bases short, with 6 bases between. This CDR3 is 11 amino acids long. Germline values: CDR1 SQVTM, CDR2 ANQGSEA. CDR3 region: CSVGYAGELFF. The CDR3 nucleotides read TGCAGCGTTGGTTATGCCGGGGAGCTGTTTTTT.